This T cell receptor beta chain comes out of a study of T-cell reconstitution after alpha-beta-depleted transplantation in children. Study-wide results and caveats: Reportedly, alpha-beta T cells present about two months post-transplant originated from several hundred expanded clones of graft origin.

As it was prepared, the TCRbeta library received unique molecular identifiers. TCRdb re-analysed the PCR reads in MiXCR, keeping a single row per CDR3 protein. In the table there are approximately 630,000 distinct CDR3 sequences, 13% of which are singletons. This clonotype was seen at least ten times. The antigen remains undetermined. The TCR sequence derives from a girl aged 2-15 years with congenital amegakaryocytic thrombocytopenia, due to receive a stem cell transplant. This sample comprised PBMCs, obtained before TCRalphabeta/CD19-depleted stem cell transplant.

Written as DNA, the CDR3 is TGTGCCAGCAGCTTAGTTGGACTAGCGGGGCTCTTCTCCTACGAGCAGTACTTC. This sequence encodes CASSLVGLAGLFSYEQYF. The chain joins TRBV11-1 to TRBJ2-7; 12 bases are a match to TRBD2. Germline V gene lookup returns CDR1 SGHAT and CDR2 FQDESV (reference sequence). CDR3 length equals 18 residues. Unmatched junction bases numbered 7, after V lost 1 base and J lost 0 bases.